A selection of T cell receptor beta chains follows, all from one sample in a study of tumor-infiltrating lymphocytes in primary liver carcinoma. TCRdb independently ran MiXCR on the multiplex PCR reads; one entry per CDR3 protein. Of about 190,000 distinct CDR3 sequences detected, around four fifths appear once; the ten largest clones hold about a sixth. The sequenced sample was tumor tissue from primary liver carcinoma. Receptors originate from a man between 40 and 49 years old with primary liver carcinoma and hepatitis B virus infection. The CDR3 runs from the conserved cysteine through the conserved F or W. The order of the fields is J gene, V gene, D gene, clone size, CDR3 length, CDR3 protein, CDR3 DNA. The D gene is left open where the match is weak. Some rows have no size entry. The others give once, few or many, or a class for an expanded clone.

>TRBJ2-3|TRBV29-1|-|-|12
CSVSPRADTQYF
TGCAGCGTTAGTCCCCGGGCGGATACGCAGTATTTC
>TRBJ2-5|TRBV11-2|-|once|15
CAGSPQSALGVTQYF
TGTGCCGGCAGCCCCCAGTCAGCCCTAGGGGTGACCCAGTACTTC
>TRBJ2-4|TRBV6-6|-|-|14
CASSLGQAKNIQYF
TGTGCCAGCAGCCTCGGCCAAGCCAAAAACATTCAGTATTTC
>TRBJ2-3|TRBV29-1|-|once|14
CSVPVTGASDTQYF
TGCAGCGTTCCCGTGACGGGGGCGTCAGATACGCAGTATTTT
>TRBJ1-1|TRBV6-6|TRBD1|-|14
CANSGTGVRTHAFF
TGTGCCAACAGTGGGACAGGGGTAAGGACTCATGCTTTCTTT
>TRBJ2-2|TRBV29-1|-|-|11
CSVRLTGELLF
TGCAGCGTTAGACTCACCGGGGAGCTGCTTTTT
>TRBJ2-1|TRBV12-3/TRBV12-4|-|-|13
CGSCVGQNNEQFF
TGTGGCAGCTGTGTCGGACAGAACAATGAGCAGTTCTTC
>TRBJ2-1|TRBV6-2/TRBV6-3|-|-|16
CASASPILSSYNEQFF
TGTGCCAGCGCTTCCCCTATCTTAAGCTCCTACAATGAGCAGTTCTTC
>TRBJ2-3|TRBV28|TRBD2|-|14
CAIGAGGIQDSQYF
TGTGCCATAGGAGCGGGAGGCATACAGGATTCGCAGTATTTT
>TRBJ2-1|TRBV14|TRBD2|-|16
CACSAVAGGVSNEQFF
TGTGCCTGCAGTGCCGTAGCGGGAGGGGTAAGCAATGAGCAGTTCTTC
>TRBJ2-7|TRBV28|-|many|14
CASSLDSYSYEQYF
TGTGCCAGCAGTCTGGACAGTTACTCCTACGAGCAGTACTTC
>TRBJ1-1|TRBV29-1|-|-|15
CSVGMSGYMNTEAFF
TGCAGCGTTGGAATGTCAGGTTACATGAACACTGAAGCTTTCTTT
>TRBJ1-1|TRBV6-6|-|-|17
CASSYLSAEADIKEAFF
TGTGCCAGCAGTTACTTAAGCGCGGAGGCGGATATTAAGGAAGCTTTCTTT
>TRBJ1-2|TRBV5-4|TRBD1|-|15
CASSYPSGQGKDYTF
TGTGCTAGCAGCTACCCTTCGGGACAGGGAAAAGACTACACCTTC
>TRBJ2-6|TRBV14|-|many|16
CASSSTQTGHANVLTF
TGTGCCAGCAGCTCCACCCAGACGGGGCACGCCAACGTCCTGACTTTC
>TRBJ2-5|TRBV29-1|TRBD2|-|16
CSAYTTSGLAGETQYF
TGCAGCGCCTACACGACTTCGGGACTAGCGGGAGAGACACAGTACTTC
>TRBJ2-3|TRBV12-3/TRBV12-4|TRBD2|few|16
CASSLDSSGTTDTQYF
TGTGCCAGCAGTTTAGATTCCAGCGGGACTACTGATACGCAGTATTTT
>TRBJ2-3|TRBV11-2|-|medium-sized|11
CASSLGDTQYF
TGTGCCAGCAGCTTAGGAGATACGCAGTATTTT
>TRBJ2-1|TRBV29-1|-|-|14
CSAHKTRGGDKLFF
TGCAGCGCCCATAAGACCAGAGGCGGCGATAAGCTGTTCTTC
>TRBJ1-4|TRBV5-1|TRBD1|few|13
CANRQGSNERLFF
TGCGCCAACAGACAGGGCAGTAATGAAAGACTGTTTTTT
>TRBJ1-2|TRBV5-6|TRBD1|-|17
CGSSLEQGMCPLYGYTF
TGTGGCAGCAGCTTGGAACAGGGGATGTGCCCCCTCTATGGCTACACCTTC
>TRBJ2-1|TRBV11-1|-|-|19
CASSPPPVSGFNSYNEQIF
TGTGCCAGCAGCCCTCCCCCTGTTAGTGGGTTTAACTCCTACAATGAGCAGATCTTC